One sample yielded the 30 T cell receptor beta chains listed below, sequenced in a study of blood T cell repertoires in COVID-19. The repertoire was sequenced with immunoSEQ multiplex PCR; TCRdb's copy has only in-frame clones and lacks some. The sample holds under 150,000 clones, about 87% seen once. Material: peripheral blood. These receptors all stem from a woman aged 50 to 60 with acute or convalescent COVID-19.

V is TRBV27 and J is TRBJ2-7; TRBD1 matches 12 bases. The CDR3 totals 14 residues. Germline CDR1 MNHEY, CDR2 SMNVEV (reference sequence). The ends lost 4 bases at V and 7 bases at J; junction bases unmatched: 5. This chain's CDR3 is CASSSGTGGGEQYF. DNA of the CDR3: TGTGCCAGCAGTTCAGGGACAGGGGGCGGGGAGCAGTACTTC.

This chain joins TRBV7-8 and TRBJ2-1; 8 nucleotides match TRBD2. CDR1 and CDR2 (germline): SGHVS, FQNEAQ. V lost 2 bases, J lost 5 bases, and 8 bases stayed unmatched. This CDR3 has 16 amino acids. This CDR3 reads CASSLWIGGDNNEQFF. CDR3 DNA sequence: TGTGCCAGCAGCTTATGGATCGGGGGGGACAACAATGAGCAGTTCTTC.

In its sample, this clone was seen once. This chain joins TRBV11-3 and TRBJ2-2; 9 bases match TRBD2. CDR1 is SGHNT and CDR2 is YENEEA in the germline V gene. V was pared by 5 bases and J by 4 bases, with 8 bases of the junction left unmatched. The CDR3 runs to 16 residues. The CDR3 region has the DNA TGTGCCAGCAGCAAAGGTAGCGGGAGAGGCACCGGGGAGCTGTTTTTT. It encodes CASSKGSGRGTGELFF.

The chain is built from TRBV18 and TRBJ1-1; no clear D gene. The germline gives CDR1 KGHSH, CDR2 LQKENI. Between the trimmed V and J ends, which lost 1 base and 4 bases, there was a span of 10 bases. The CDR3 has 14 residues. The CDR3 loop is CASSPQIGRTEAFF. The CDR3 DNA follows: TGTGCCAGCTCACCACAGATTGGGCGCACTGAAGCTTTCTTT.

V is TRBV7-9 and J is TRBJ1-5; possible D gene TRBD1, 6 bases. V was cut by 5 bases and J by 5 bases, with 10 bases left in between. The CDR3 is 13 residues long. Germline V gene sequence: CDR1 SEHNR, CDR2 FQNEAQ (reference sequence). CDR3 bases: TGTGCCAGCAGCCGGACAGAATATCAGCCCCAGCATTTT. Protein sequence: CASSRTEYQPQHF.

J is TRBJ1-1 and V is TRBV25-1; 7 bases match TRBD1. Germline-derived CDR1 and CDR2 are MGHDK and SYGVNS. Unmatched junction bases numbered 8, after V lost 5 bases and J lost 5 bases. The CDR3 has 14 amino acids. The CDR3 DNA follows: TGTGCCAGCAGTCCCTTAGGGGGCCGTACTGAAGCTTTCTTT. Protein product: CASSPLGGRTEAFF.

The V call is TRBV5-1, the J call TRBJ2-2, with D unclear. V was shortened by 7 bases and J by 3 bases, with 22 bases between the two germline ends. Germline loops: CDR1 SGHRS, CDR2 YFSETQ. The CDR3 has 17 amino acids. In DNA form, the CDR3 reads TGCGCCAGCGCCTCCCATGGGCCCTTCCAGGACACCGGGGAGCTGTTTTTT. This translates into CASASHGPFQDTGELFF. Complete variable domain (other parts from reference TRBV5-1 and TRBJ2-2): KAGVTQTPRYLIKTRGQQVTLSCSPISGHRSVSWYQQTPGQGLQFLFEYFSETQRNKGNFPGRFSGRQFSNSRSEMNVSTLELGDSALYLCASASHGPFQDTGELFFGEGSRLTVL.

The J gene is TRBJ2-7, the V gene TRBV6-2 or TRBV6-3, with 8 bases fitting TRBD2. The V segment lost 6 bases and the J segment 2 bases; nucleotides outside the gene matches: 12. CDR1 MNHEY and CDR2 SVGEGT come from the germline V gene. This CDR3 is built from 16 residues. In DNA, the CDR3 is TGTGCCAGCAGCCATTGGAGCGGGAGTAAAACCTACGAGCAGTACTTC. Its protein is CASSHWSGSKTYEQYF.

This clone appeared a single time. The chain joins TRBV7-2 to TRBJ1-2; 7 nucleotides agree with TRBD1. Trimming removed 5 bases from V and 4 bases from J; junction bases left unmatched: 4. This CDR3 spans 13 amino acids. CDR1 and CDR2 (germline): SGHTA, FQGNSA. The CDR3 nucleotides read TGTGCCAGCAGCCAGGACAGGAGCTATGGCTACACCTTC. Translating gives CASSQDRSYGYTF.

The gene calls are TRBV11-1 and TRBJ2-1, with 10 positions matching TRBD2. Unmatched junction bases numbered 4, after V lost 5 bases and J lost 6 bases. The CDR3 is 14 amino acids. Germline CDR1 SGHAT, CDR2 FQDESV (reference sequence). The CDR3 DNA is TGTGCCAGCAGCCCGAGCGGGGGGGCCAATGAGCAGTTCTTC. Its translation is CASSPSGGANEQFF. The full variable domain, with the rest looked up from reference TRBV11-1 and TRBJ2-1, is EAEVAQSPRYKITEKSQAVAFWCDPISGHATLYWYRQILGQGPELLVQFQDESVVDDSQLPKDRFSAERLKGVDSTLKIQPAELGDSAMYLCASSPSGGANEQFFGPGTRLTVL.

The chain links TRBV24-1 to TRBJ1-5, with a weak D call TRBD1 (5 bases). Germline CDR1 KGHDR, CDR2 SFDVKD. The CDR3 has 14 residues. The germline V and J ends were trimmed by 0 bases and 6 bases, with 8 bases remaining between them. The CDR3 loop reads CATSDLSTAQPQHF. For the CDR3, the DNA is TGTGCCACCAGTGATTTGTCGACAGCTCAGCCCCAGCATTTT.

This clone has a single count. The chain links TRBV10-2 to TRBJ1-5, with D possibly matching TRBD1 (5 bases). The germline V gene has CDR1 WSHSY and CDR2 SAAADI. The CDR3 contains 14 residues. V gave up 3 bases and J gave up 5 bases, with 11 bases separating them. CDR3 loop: CASSDLSGDQPQHF. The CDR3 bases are TGCGCCAGCAGTGATTTATCGGGGGATCAGCCCCAGCATTTT.

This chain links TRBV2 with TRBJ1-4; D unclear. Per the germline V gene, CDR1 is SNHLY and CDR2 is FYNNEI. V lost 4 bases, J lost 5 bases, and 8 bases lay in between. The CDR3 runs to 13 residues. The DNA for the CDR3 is TGTGCCAGCAGTGGCCAGGAAAATGAAAAACTGTTTTTT. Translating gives CASSGQENEKLFF. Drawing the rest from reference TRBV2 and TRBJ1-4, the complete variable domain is EPEVTQTPSHQVTQMGQEVILRCVPISNHLYFYWYRQILGQKVEFLVSFYNNEISEKSEIFDDQFSVERPDGSNFTLKIRSTKLEDSAMYFCASSGQENEKLFFGSGTQLSVL.

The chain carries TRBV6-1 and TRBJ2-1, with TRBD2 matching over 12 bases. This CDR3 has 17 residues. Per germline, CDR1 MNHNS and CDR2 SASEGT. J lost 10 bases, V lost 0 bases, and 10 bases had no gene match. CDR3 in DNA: TGTGCCAGCAGTGAAGCAGCCGGCCTAGCGGGGGGGTACGAGCAGTTCTTC. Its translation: CASSEAAGLAGGYEQFF.

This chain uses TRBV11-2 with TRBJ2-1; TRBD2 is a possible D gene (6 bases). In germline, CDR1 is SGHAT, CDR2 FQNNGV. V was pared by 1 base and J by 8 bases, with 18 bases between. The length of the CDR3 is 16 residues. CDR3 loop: CASSLVGGTPVDEQFF. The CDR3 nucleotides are TGTGCCAGCAGCTTAGTTGGCGGGACCCCTGTGGATGAGCAGTTCTTC.

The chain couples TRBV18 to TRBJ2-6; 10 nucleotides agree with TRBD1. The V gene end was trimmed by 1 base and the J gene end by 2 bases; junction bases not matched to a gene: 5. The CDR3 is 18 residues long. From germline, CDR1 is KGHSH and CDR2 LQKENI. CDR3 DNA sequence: TGTGCCAGCTCACCACAGTGGGACAGGGGAGCTGGGGCCAACGTCCTGACTTTC. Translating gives CASSPQWDRGAGANVLTF.

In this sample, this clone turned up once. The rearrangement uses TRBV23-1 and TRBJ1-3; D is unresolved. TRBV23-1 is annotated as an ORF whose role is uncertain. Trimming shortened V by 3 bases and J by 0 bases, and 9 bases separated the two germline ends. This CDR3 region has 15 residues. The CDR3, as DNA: TGCGCCAGCAGTCACCACCTGAGCTCTGGAAACACCATATATTTT. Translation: CASSHHLSSGNTIYF.

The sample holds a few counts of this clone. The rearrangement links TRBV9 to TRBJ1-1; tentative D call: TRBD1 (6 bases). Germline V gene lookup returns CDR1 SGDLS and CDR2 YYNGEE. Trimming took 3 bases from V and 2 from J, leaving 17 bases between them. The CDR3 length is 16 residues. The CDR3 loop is CASSETDDRYNTEAFF. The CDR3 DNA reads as TGTGCCAGCAGCGAGACCGACGACAGGTACAACACTGAAGCTTTCTTT.

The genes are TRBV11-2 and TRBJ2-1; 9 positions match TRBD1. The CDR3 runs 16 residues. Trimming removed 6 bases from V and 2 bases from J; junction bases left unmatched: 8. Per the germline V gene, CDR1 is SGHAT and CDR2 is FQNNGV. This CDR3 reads CASSPNRGPTYNEQFF. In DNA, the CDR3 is TGTGCCAGCAGTCCTAACAGGGGGCCTACCTACAATGAGCAGTTCTTC.

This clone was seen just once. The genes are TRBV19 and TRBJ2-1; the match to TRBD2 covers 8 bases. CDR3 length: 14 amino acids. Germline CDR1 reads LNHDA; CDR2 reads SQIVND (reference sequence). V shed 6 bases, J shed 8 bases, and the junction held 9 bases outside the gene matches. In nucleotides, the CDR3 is TGTGCCAGTAGACGGGAGGGCCTTCGGGATGAGCAGTTCTTC. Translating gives CASRREGLRDEQFF.

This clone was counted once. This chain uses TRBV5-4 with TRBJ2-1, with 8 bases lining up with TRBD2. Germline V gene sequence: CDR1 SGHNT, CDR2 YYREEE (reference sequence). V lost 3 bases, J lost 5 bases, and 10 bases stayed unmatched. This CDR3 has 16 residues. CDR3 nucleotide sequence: TGTGCCAGCAGCTCGACCCGGGGGGGTCCAAACAATGAGCAGTTCTTC. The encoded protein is CASSSTRGGPNNEQFF. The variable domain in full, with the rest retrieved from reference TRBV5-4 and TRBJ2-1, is ETGVTQSPTHLIKTRGQQVTLRCSSQSGHNTVSWYQQALGQGPQFIFQYYREEENGRGNFPPRFSGLQFPNYSSELNVNALELDDSALYLCASSSTRGGPNNEQFFGPGTRLTVL.

CDR3 in amino acids: CASSLTSGRANEQFF. The CDR3 DNA reads TGTGCCAGCAGCTTGACTAGCGGGAGGGCGAATGAGCAGTTCTTC. The V and J genes are TRBV13 and TRBJ2-1; 14 nucleotides match TRBD2. CDR1 and CDR2 (germline): PRHDT, FYEKMQ (reference sequence). There are 15 residues in the CDR3. Trimming cost V 3 bases and J 7 bases; bases outside gene matches: 2. Complete variable domain (other parts from reference TRBV13 and TRBJ2-1): AAGVIQSPRHLIKEKRETATLKCYPIPRHDTVYWYQQGPGQDPQFLISFYEKMQSDKGSIPDRFSAQQFSDYHSELNMSSLELGDSALYFCASSLTSGRANEQFFGPGTRLTVL.

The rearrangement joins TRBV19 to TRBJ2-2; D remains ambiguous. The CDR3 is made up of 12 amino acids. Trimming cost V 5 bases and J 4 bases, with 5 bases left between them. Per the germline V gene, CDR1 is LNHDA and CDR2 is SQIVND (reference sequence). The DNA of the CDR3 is TGTGCCAGTAGTTACGGCACCGGGGAGCTGTTTTTT. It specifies CASSYGTGELFF.

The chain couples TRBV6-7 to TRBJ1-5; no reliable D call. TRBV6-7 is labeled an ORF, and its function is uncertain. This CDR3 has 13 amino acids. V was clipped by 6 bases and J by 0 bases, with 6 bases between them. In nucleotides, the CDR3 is TGTGCCAGCAGGCACTTTAGCAATCAGCCCCAGCATTTT. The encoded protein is CASRHFSNQPQHF.

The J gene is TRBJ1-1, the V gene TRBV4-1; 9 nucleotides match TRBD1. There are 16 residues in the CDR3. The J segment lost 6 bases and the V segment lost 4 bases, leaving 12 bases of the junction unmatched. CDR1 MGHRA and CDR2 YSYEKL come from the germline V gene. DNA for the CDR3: TGCGCCAGCAGCCTACTAGTAGCCGGGACAGGGTCTGAAGCTTTCTTT. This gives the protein CASSLLVAGTGSEAFF.

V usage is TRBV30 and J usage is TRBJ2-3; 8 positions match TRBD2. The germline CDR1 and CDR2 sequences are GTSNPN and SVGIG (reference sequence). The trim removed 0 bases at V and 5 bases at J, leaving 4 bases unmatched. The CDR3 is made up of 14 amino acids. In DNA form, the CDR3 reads TGTGCCTGGAGTGTAAGAGCGGGAGAAGATACGCAGTATTTT. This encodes CAWSVRAGEDTQYF.

The CDR3 sequence is CASSSLYSGANVLTF. DNA of the CDR3: TGTGCCAGCAGTTCCCTGTACTCTGGGGCCAACGTCCTGACTTTC. The J gene is TRBJ2-6, the V gene TRBV28; D is undetermined. This CDR3 has 15 amino acids. CDR1 and CDR2 from the germline V gene are MDHEN and SYDVKM. V was pared by 4 bases and J by 0 bases, with 7 bases between.

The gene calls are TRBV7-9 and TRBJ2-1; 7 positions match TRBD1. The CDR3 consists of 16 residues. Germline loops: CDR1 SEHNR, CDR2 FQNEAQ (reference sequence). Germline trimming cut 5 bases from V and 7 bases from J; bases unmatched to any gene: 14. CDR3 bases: TGTGCCAGCAGCCCAATGAAAGGGGGCTCTTTTAATGAGCAGTTCTTC. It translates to CASSPMKGGSFNEQFF.

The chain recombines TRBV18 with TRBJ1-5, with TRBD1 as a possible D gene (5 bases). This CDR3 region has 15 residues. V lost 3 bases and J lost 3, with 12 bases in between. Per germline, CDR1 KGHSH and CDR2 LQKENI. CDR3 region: CASSPPDIPNQPQHF. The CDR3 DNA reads TGTGCCAGCTCACCGCCGGACATCCCCAATCAGCCCCAGCATTTT. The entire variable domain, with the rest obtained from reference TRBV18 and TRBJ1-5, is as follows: NAGVMQNPRHLVRRRGQEARLRCSPMKGHSHVYWYRQLPEEGLKFMVYLQKENIIDESGMPKERFSAEFPKEGPSILRIQQVVRGDSAAYFCASSPPDIPNQPQHFGDGTRLSIL.

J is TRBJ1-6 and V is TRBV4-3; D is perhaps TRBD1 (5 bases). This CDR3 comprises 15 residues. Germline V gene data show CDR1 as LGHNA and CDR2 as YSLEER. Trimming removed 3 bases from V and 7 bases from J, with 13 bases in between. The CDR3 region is CASSHRGQGNSPLHF. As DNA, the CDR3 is TGCGCCAGCAGCCATCGAGGACAAGGGAATTCACCCCTCCACTTT.